This T cell receptor (beta chain) emerged from a study of T-cell memory formation after mild COVID-19. Broader study findings: Clones contracting across day 15 to 85 had a balanced CD4/CD8 profile; later expanding clones leaned CD4+. The study found contracting CD4+ clones mainly in CM and EM and contracting CD8+ clones in EMRA.

The germline CDR1 and CDR2 sequences are MGHDK and SYGVNS. Between the trimmed V and J ends, which lost 6 bases and 7 bases, there was a span of 9 bases. This CDR3 spans 11 amino acids. MiXCR, applied by TCRdb to the 5' RACE reads, yields one record per CDR3 protein. The sample holds around 510,000 distinct CDR3 sequences; about 22% are singletons and the top ten take about 8.7%. This clonotype was seen many times. What it binds is unknown. This TCR was recovered from an adult woman who had mild COVID-19 (a few samples of this study predate the infection). Cell type and time point are not known. The chain links TRBV25-1 to TRBJ2-5; the D gene could be TRBD1 or TRBD2 (5 bases each). The sample consisted of PBMCs or a T cell subset sorted from them (not recorded which). For the CDR3, the DNA is TGTGCCAGCAGCGGGGCGGGGACCCAGTACTTC. As protein: CASSGAGTQYF.